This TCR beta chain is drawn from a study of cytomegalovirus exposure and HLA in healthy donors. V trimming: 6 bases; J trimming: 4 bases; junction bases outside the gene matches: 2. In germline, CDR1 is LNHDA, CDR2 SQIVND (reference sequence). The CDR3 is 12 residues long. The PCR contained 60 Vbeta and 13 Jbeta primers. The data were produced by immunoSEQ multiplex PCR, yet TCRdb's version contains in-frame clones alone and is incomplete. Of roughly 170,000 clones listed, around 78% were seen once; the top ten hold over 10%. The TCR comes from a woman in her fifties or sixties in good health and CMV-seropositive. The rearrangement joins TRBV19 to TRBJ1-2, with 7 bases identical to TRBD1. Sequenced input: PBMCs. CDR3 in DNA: TGTGCCAGTAGGACAGGGACCTATGGCTACACCTTC. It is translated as CASRTGTYGYTF.